This T cell receptor (beta chain) was captured by sequencing in a study of siplizumab effects on memory and regulatory T cells. Germline CDR1 and CDR2: SGHRS and YFSETQ. V was pared by 0 bases and J by 5 bases, with 8 bases of the junction left unmatched. CDR3 size: 16 residues. The study assayed some 110,000 TCR templates per sample. Repertoires were generated with immunoSEQ multiplex PCR, while TCRdb's copy carries only in-frame clones and drops some. Altogether roughly 100,000 clones are present, about 94% being singletons, with the ten largest covering approximately 0.6%. The sample was Tregs sorted from blood. This sequence joins TRBV5-1 and TRBJ2-1; 7 bases fit TRBD1. The TCR was taken from a human donor in good health. This CDR3 is CASSLGQGTPNNEQFF. For the CDR3, the DNA is TGCGCCAGCAGCTTGGGACAGGGAACCCCAAACAATGAGCAGTTCTTC.